This is a list of T cell receptor beta chains from one sample in a study of T-cell reconstitution after alpha-beta-depleted transplantation in children. TCRdb called the PCR reads again in MiXCR, with one record for every CDR3 protein. The sample carries a few hundred thousand distinct CDR3 sequences, approximately 7% recorded once. This specimen consisted of PBMCs, obtained before TCRalphabeta/CD19-depleted stem cell transplant. The receptors stem from a boy between 2 and 10 years old with acute lymphoblastic leukemia, due to receive a stem cell transplant. CDR3s include the opening cysteine and the closing phenylalanine or tryptophan. The D gene is left open where the match is weak. Size is stated for part of the rows, as once, few or many counts, or as a class when the clone is expanded.

J gene,D gene,CDR3 length,clone size,V gene,CDR3 protein,CDR3 DNA
TRBJ2-5,.,15,many,TRBV15,CATSRARGSGETQYF,TGTGCCACCAGCAGAGCACGGGGCTCGGGGGAGACCCAGTACTTC
TRBJ1-3,.,15,many,TRBV7-9,CASSLTTVSGNTIYF,TGTGCCAGCAGCTTAACCACAGTGTCTGGAAACACCATATATTTT
TRBJ1-1,.,16,few,TRBV7-9,CASSPVGVNMNTEAFF,TGTGCCAGCAGCCCGGTTGGGGTTAACATGAACACTGAAGCTTTCTTT
TRBJ1-1,.,11,many,TRBV5-1,CASSLGPGIFF,TGCGCCAGCAGCTTGGGTCCGGGGATCTTCTTT
TRBJ2-3,.,16,.,TRBV7-8,CASSHIWASAPGTQYF,TGTGCCAGCAGCCATATCTGGGCTAGCGCACCGGGTACGCAGTATTTT
TRBJ2-3,TRBD1,16,many,TRBV12-3/TRBV12-4,CASSQGGGQGTDTQYF,TGTGCCAGCAGCCAAGGAGGGGGACAGGGGACAGATACGCAGTATTTT
TRBJ2-4,TRBD2,16,.,TRBV12-3/TRBV12-4,CASSRLAGGLQNIQYF,TGTGCCAGCAGCCGACTAGCGGGGGGCCTTCAAAACATTCAGTACTTC
TRBJ2-1,.,16,many,TRBV4-2,CASSHLWASDYNEQFF,TGTGCCAGCAGCCACCTGTGGGCTAGCGACTACAATGAGCAGTTCTTC
TRBJ2-1,.,18,.,TRBV10-3,CAISGDRHDLFSYNEQFF,TGTGCCATCAGCGGAGACAGACACGATCTATTCTCCTACAATGAGCAGTTCTTC
TRBJ2-5,.,14,many,TRBV12-3/TRBV12-4,CASSLDGYQETQYF,TGTGCCAGCAGTTTAGACGGATACCAAGAGACCCAGTACTTC
TRBJ2-5,TRBD1,15,many,TRBV5-1,CASSPGTGLRETQYF,TGCGCCAGCAGCCCTGGGACAGGGTTGAGGGAGACCCAGTACTTC
TRBJ2-1,.,14,many,TRBV20-1,CSGRFLRYRDEQFF,TGCAGTGGGAGATTTTTGAGATATCGGGATGAGCAGTTCTTC
TRBJ2-3,.,14,many,TRBV7-2,CASSFGVYKDTQYF,TGTGCCAGCAGCTTCGGGGTTTATAAGGATACGCAGTATTTT
TRBJ2-1,.,14,few,TRBV10-3,CAISESSSYNEQFF,TGTGCCATCAGTGAATCCAGCTCCTACAATGAGCAGTTCTTC
TRBJ2-5,TRBD1,14,many,TRBV4-3,CASSHGTGEETQYF,TGCGCCAGCAGCCACGGGACAGGGGAAGAGACCCAGTACTTC
TRBJ2-7,TRBD1,13,few,TRBV6-1,CASQPGTDYEQYF,TGTGCCAGTCAGCCCGGGACAGACTACGAGCAGTACTTC
TRBJ2-3,.,14,.,TRBV9,CASSVARAADTQYF,TGTGCCAGCAGCGTAGCCAGGGCGGCAGATACGCAGTATTTT
TRBJ2-1,TRBD2,17,many,TRBV15,CATSRLAGRGFQDEQFF,TGTGCCACCAGCAGACTAGCGGGACGTGGCTTCCAAGATGAGCAGTTCTTC
TRBJ2-3,TRBD2,18,.,TRBV11-2,CACSSSGGQPGRADTQYF,TGTGCCTGCAGCTCGAGCGGGGGCCAACCGGGGAGGGCAGATACGCAGTATTTT
TRBJ2-5,.,16,.,TRBV10-3,CAIRGKGRAEGETQYF,TGTGCCATCAGGGGAAAGGGGCGCGCCGAGGGGGAGACCCAGTACTTC
TRBJ2-7,.,15,.,TRBV16,CASSQSGNTPGEQYF,TGTGCCAGCAGCCAATCGGGTAACACCCCGGGGGAGCAGTACTTC
TRBJ2-3,.,13,.,TRBV20-1,CSARSSGTDTQYF,TGCAGTGCTAGGTCTAGCGGCACAGATACGCAGTATTTT
TRBJ1-1,.,14,.,TRBV6-5,CASSYPGLNTEAFF,TGTGCCAGCAGTTACCCGGGGTTGAACACTGAAGCTTTCTTT
TRBJ2-1,.,13,many,TRBV20-1,CSARWNLDNEQFF,TGCAGTGCTAGATGGAACTTGGACAATGAGCAGTTCTTC
TRBJ1-1,TRBD1,16,few,TRBV28,CASSLDPQGANTEAFF,TGTGCCAGCAGTCTCGACCCACAGGGGGCAAACACTGAAGCTTTCTTT
TRBJ2-2,.,14,many,TRBV28,CASSLEVGAGELFF,TGTGCCAGCAGCCTAGAAGTCGGCGCCGGGGAGCTGTTTTTT
TRBJ1-6,.,12,many,TRBV12-3/TRBV12-4,CASSIQVGSLHF,TGTGCCAGCAGTATCCAGGTCGGTTCCCTCCACTTT
TRBJ2-3,.,16,.,TRBV27,CASSVTGGGGTDTQYF,TGTGCCAGCAGTGTAACCGGGGGCGGGGGCACAGATACGCAGTATTTT
TRBJ2-3,TRBD1,16,many,TRBV20-1,CSALGTGGAKVDTQYF,TGCAGTGCCCTCGGGACAGGGGGCGCAAAGGTGGATACGCAGTATTTT
TRBJ2-1,TRBD2,17,many,TRBV5-1,CASSPNGLAGLLDEQFF,TGCGCCAGCAGCCCGAATGGACTAGCGGGGCTGTTGGATGAGCAGTTCTTC
TRBJ2-5,.,13,.,TRBV6-6,CASSYDWSETQYF,TGTGCCAGCAGTTACGACTGGTCCGAGACCCAGTACTTC
TRBJ2-1,.,13,many,TRBV5-1,CASSIGVQGEQFF,TGCGCCAGCAGCATAGGGGTCCAGGGCGAGCAGTTCTTC
TRBJ1-1,.,14,.,TRBV6-5,CASSSLGLNTEAFF,TGTGCCAGCAGTTCTCTCGGGCTGAACACTGAAGCTTTCTTT
TRBJ1-1,TRBD1,16,many,TRBV12-3/TRBV12-4,CASSLGDRRANTEAFF,TGTGCCAGCAGTTTAGGGGACAGGCGGGCGAACACTGAAGCTTTCTTT
TRBJ1-1,.,14,.,TRBV29-1,CSVDFGGGGREAFF,TGCAGCGTTGATTTCGGTGGTGGGGGCCGTGAAGCTTTCTTT
TRBJ2-7,TRBD2,14,many,TRBV20-1,CSARDTSVSYEQYF,TGCAGTGCTAGAGATACTAGCGTTTCCTACGAGCAGTACTTC
TRBJ2-1,TRBD2,15,many,TRBV2,CASSPLAESYNEQFF,TGTGCCAGCAGCCCGCTAGCGGAGTCCTACAATGAGCAGTTCTTC
TRBJ1-1,.,14,many,TRBV12-3/TRBV12-4,CASSLTTSGRFAFF,TGTGCCAGCAGTTTAACGACAAGTGGTCGGTTTGCTTTCTTT
TRBJ2-7,TRBD2,16,many,TRBV11-2,CASSFTSGRVLNEQYF,TGTGCCAGCAGCTTCACTAGCGGGAGGGTTTTGAACGAGCAGTACTTC
TRBJ1-2,.,11,many,TRBV28,CASALAYGYTF,TGTGCCAGCGCCCTGGCCTATGGCTACACCTTC
TRBJ2-7,.,13,few,TRBV12-3/TRBV12-4,CASSMQLWDEQYF,TGTGCCAGCAGTATGCAGTTGTGGGACGAGCAGTACTTC
TRBJ2-3,.,16,many,TRBV14,CASSQRGGDSTDTQYF,TGTGCCAGCAGCCAAAGAGGCGGGGACAGCACAGATACGCAGTATTTT
TRBJ2-7,.,14,many,TRBV5-1,CASTPGGHSYEQYF,TGCGCCAGCACCCCGGGTGGCCACTCCTACGAGCAGTACTTC
TRBJ2-5,.,15,few,TRBV7-2,CASSRIRTEQETQYF,TGTGCCAGCAGCAGAATCCGGACGGAGCAAGAGACCCAGTACTTC
TRBJ2-7,.,13,few,TRBV11-2,CASSGEGLYEQYF,TGTGCCAGCAGCGGAGAGGGGCTCTACGAGCAGTACTTC
TRBJ1-1,.,15,many,TRBV27,CASSPSRTVGTEAFF,TGTGCCAGCAGTCCGAGCCGGACGGTTGGCACTGAAGCTTTCTTT